The next 13 T cell receptor beta chains were all read from a single sample in a study of control samples from healthy donors and cancer patients. Data came from immunoSEQ multiplex PCR; TCRdb stores just in-frame clones and leaves some out. The repertoire holds some 410,000 clones, with 75% to 95% as singletons. The sample comprised PBMCs. Receptor source: a man aged 40-49 years with head and neck cancer.

This clone appeared a single time. The V call is TRBV7-2, the J call TRBJ2-2; unclear D gene. From germline, CDR1 is SGHTA and CDR2 FQGNSA. V was shortened by 5 bases and J by 4 bases, with 11 bases between the two germline ends. The CDR3 is 14 residues long. This CDR3 reads CASSQGNPTGELFF. As DNA, the CDR3 is TGTGCCAGCAGCCAAGGAAACCCCACCGGGGAGCTGTTTTTT.

V gene TRBV11-3 combines with J gene TRBJ2-3; no firm D call. The V end was cut by 2 bases, the J end by 0 bases, with 3 bases between. CDR3 size: 13 residues. Germline CDR1 is SGHNT and CDR2 is YENEEA. The chain's CDR3 is CASSLSSTDTQYF. CDR3 coding DNA: TGTGCCAGCAGCTTAAGTAGCACAGATACGCAGTATTTT.

The chain combines TRBV27 with TRBJ1-1; 7 bases are a match to TRBD1. In germline, CDR1 is MNHEY, CDR2 SMNVEV (reference sequence). The CDR3 runs to 15 residues. V shed 5 bases, J shed 8 bases, and the junction held 14 bases outside the gene matches. Here the CDR3 reads CASSPLRRDSKEAFF. Here the CDR3 DNA reads TGTGCCAGCAGTCCACTCCGTCGGGACAGCAAAGAAGCTTTCTTT.

The gene calls are TRBV4-1 and TRBJ2-3; 12 nucleotides line up with TRBD2. The trim removed 0 bases at V and 1 base at J, leaving 2 bases unmatched. Germline V gene data show CDR1 as MGHRA and CDR2 as YSYEKL. CDR3 size: 17 residues. CDR3 DNA: TGCGCCAGCAGCCAAGAACTAGCGGGAGGTGGCACAGATACGCAGTATTTT. Translating it yields CASSQELAGGGTDTQYF.

The chain joins TRBV7-8 to TRBJ2-5; D might be TRBD1 or TRBD2, each matching 5 bases. CDR3 size: 15 residues. Trimming took 5 bases from V and 4 from J, leaving 17 bases between them. Germline V gene sequence: CDR1 SGHVS, CDR2 FQNEAQ. The DNA for the CDR3 is TGTGCCAGCAGCCCAACCGGGGCCCCCGGAGAGACCCAGTACTTC. Translating it yields CASSPTGAPGETQYF.

The rearrangement uses TRBV5-6 and TRBJ2-7, with D possibly being TRBD1 (5 bases). The CDR3 contains 15 residues. From germline, CDR1 is SGHDT and CDR2 YYEEEE. V lost 1 base, J lost 5 bases, and 16 bases lay in between. In DNA, the CDR3 is TGTGCCAGCAGCTTGAAGGGGTTGGGTAGGGACGAGCAGTACTTC. Protein sequence: CASSLKGLGRDEQYF.

This clone was recorded once. The chain joins TRBV7-9 to TRBJ2-5, with a possible D match to TRBD2 (6 bases). Deletions cut 4 bases from V and 3 bases from J, with 21 bases between. CDR1 SEHNR and CDR2 FQNEAQ come from the germline V gene (reference sequence). CDR3 length equals 17 residues. This chain's CDR3 is CASSSGPGLGEKETQYF. CDR3 nucleotide sequence: TGTGCCAGCAGCTCGGGGCCGGGACTGGGAGAAAAAGAGACCCAGTACTTC.

This rearrangement joins TRBV24-1 to TRBJ2-1; 10 bases agree with TRBD2. The V and J ends lost 4 bases and 7 bases, in that order; junction bases with no gene match: 6. CDR1 KGHDR and CDR2 SFDVKD come from the germline V gene. The CDR3 runs 15 residues. This chain's CDR3 is CATSDPSGSGNEQFF. The CDR3, as DNA: TGTGCCACCAGTGACCCTAGCGGGAGTGGAAATGAGCAGTTCTTC.

The table lists this clone with a few counts. The chain joins TRBV11-2 to TRBJ1-5; D call uncertain. CDR1 and CDR2 (germline): SGHAT, FQNNGV. V dropped 1 base and J dropped 5 bases, with 6 bases sitting between them. This CDR3 is built from 13 residues. CDR3 coding DNA: TGTGCCAGCAGCTTAGTAATTCATCAGCCCCAGCATTTT. The encoded protein is CASSLVIHQPQHF.

In its sample, this clone was seen a few times. The rearrangement joins TRBV11-2 to TRBJ2-2; D unresolved. There are 14 residues in the CDR3. The germline gives CDR1 SGHAT, CDR2 FQNNGV. Trimming removed 2 bases from V and 5 bases from J, with 9 bases in between. The CDR3 sequence is CASSLKVQTGELFF. CDR3 nucleotide sequence: TGTGCCAGCAGCTTAAAGGTTCAGACCGGGGAGCTGTTTTTT.

This sequence joins TRBV24-1 and TRBJ1-2, with D unresolved. The CDR3 consists of 12 residues. Per the germline V gene, CDR1 is KGHDR and CDR2 is SFDVKD. V was cut by 7 bases and J by 4 bases, with 9 bases left in between. Here the CDR3 DNA reads TGTGCCACCAGCCTGGACGGCTATGGCTACACCTTC. It specifies CATSLDGYGYTF.

The DNA of the CDR3 is TGTGCCAGTAGTCCGGACAGGGGGCGAGATACGCAGTATTTT. Translating gives CASSPDRGRDTQYF. The V gene is TRBV19, the J gene TRBJ2-3; TRBD1 agrees at 11 bases. The CDR3 covers 14 residues. V lost 5 bases to trimming and J lost 5 bases; unmatched junction nucleotides: 3. Looked up from germline, CDR1 is LNHDA and CDR2 is SQIVND (reference sequence).

This clone was detected once. This rearrangement joins TRBV7-9 to TRBJ2-7; 9 positions match TRBD1. Germline CDR1 reads SEHNR; CDR2 reads FQNEAQ (reference sequence). The CDR3 is 15 residues long. Trimming cost V 4 bases and J 5 bases; bases outside gene matches: 9. CDR3 in DNA: TGTGCCAGCAGCTCCGGGACAGGGCCTTGGGACGAGCAGTACTTC. It codes for CASSSGTGPWDEQYF. Full variable domain (outside the CDR3, taken from reference TRBV7-9 and TRBJ2-7): DTGVSQNPRHKITKRGQNVTFRCDPISEHNRLYWYRQTLGQGPEFLTYFQNEAQLEKSRLLSDRFSAERPKGSFSTLEIQRTEQGDSAMYLCASSSGTGPWDEQYFGPGTRLTVT.